The rows below give T cell receptor beta chains drawn from one sample of a study of Ad26.COV2.S vaccination and SARS-CoV-2 variants. Profiled with immunoSEQ multiplex PCR; TCRdb holds only in-frame clones, not every one. The data contain about 140,000 clones, more than 80% of them seen just once; the ten biggest clones take up 5%. Sequences were derived from peripheral blood, sampled after recovery from COVID-19. These TCRs come from a human donor who had recovered from COVID-19. The CDR3 runs from the conserved cysteine through the conserved F or W. D genes are given only for firm matches. Some rows have no size entry. The others give once, few or many, or a class for an expanded clone.

cdr3_nt	cdr3_aa	v_call	j_call	d_call	clone_size
TGTGCCAGCTTCAGACTAGCGGGGGTCCAATTAGGATGGGAGCTGTTTTTT	CASFRLAGVQLGWELFF	TRBV7-8	TRBJ2-2	TRBD2	-
TGTGCCAGCAGCCCATTCGGGGTCAACACCGGGGAGCTGTTTTTT	CASSPFGVNTGELFF	TRBV27	TRBJ2-2	-	-
TGTGCCAGCAGTTTCGGGACTAGCGGGACAGATACGCAGTATTTT	CASSFGTSGTDTQYF	TRBV27	TRBJ2-3	TRBD2	-
TGTGCCAGCAGTTGGACAGGGGTCGGCTACACCTTC	CASSWTGVGYTF	TRBV12-3/TRBV12-4	TRBJ1-2	TRBD1	-
TGTGCCAGCGCGTTCAGGGAAGAGACCCAGTACTTC	CASAFREETQYF	TRBV6-5	TRBJ2-5	-	-
TGTGCCAGCAGCACCGGTAATGAAAAACTGTTTTTT	CASSTGNEKLFF	TRBV11-2	TRBJ1-4	-	once
TGTGCCAGCTCACTCGGCGCTGGAAACACCATATATTTT	CASSLGAGNTIYF	TRBV18	TRBJ1-3	-	once
TGTGCCAGCAGCCTGCAGTATAATTCACCCCTCCACTTT	CASSLQYNSPLHF	TRBV14	TRBJ1-6	-	-
TGCAGCGTTGAGAGAGGGCAGCGGATATTT	CSVERGQRIF	TRBV29-1	TRBJ1-1	-	-
TGTGCCAGCAACCCGGGACATAACACAGATACGCAGTATTTT	CASNPGHNTDTQYF	TRBV28	TRBJ2-3	-	-
TGTGCCAGCAGCTTAGAATCCTACAATGAGCAGTTCTTC	CASSLESYNEQFF	TRBV7-2	TRBJ2-1	-	-
TGTGCCAGTACGCAGGGACGTAATTCACCCCTCCACTTT	CASTQGRNSPLHF	TRBV19	TRBJ1-6	-	-
TGTGCCAGCAGCCAAGGATCGCCGAATCAGCCCCAGCATTTT	CASSQGSPNQPQHF	TRBV3-1/TRBV3-2	TRBJ1-5	-	-
TGCGCCAGCAGAAAGGGGCGGGACACTGAAGCTTTCTTT	CASRKGRDTEAFF	TRBV10-2	TRBJ1-1	-	-
TGTGCCAGCAGCTTAGTGGGGACGGCTAACTATGGCTACACCTTC	CASSLVGTANYGYTF	TRBV7-9	TRBJ1-2	-	-
TGCGCCAGCAGCTTGAAAGGAGAGTCCTACAATGAGCAGTTCTTC	CASSLKGESYNEQFF	TRBV5-1	TRBJ2-1	-	-
TGTGCCAGCAGATTACAGGGAGCCACTAATGAAAAACTGTTTTTT	CASRLQGATNEKLFF	TRBV27	TRBJ1-4	-	few
TGTGCCAGCAGCTTAGGAAACAACATTAACTATGGCTACACCTTC	CASSLGNNINYGYTF	TRBV11-2	TRBJ1-2	-	-
TGTGCCAGCAGTTTCGCGGCACGGCTCAAAGCTTTCTTT	CASSFAARLKAFF	TRBV27	TRBJ1-1	-	many
TGTGCCAGCAGCAAGGAGAGCAGGGACAATGAGCAGTTCTTC	CASSKESRDNEQFF	TRBV7-2	TRBJ2-1	-	-
TGTGCCAGCAGTCGAACGGGGGCTGAAGCTTTCTTT	CASSRTGAEAFF	TRBV7-9	TRBJ1-1	-	-
TGTGCCAGCAGCCAAGATCTTCAGTCGACAGGGGTCTTAAATACGCAGTATTTT	CASSQDLQSTGVLNTQYF	TRBV3-1/TRBV3-2	TRBJ2-3	TRBD1	-
TGTGCCAGCAGTGAGTTAGGCAGCTATGGCTACACCTTC	CASSELGSYGYTF	TRBV6-1	TRBJ1-2	-	once
TGTGCCATCAGTGAGTCGGGCAGGGAAGAGACCCAGTACTTC	CAISESGREETQYF	TRBV10-3	TRBJ2-5	-	-
TGCGCCAGCAGCCCGACCGACGCCGGTATTATGAACACTGAAGCTTTCTTT	CASSPTDAGIMNTEAFF	TRBV4-1	TRBJ1-1	-	-
TGTGCCAGCTCTCGGGACAGGACCTTTGACGAGCAGTACTTC	CASSRDRTFDEQYF	TRBV7-2	TRBJ2-7	TRBD1	once
TGTGCCAGCAGCATGGGACTAGCGGCGGGAGATACGCAGTATTTT	CASSMGLAAGDTQYF	TRBV7-9	TRBJ2-3	TRBD2	-
TGTGCCAGCAGGAGCGGGGGGGGCTCGTACCAAGAGACCCAGTACTTC	CASRSGGGSYQETQYF	TRBV2	TRBJ2-5	TRBD2	-
TGTGCCAGCAGTGGTCCGAACAGGGTCCCCTACGAGCAGTACTTC	CASSGPNRVPYEQYF	TRBV2	TRBJ2-7	-	-
TGTGCCAGCAGCTTAAGATCGTGGACGGCGTTTCCAGATACGCAGTATTTT	CASSLRSWTAFPDTQYF	TRBV7-2	TRBJ2-3	-	-
TGTGCCAGCGGACATTCTATCGACGAGCAGTACTTC	CASGHSIDEQYF	TRBV7-8	TRBJ2-7	-	-
TGTGCCAGTAGTATAAGTGAGAATGGCTATGGCTACACCTTC	CASSISENGYGYTF	TRBV19	TRBJ1-2	-	-
TGTGCCAGCAGCTTGTTATCAGACCCCCTCACAGATACGCAGTATTTT	CASSLLSDPLTDTQYF	TRBV5-6	TRBJ2-3	-	-
TGTGCCAGCAGGCCCGACAGGGGGGACTCCTACGAGCAGTACTTC	CASRPDRGDSYEQYF	TRBV6-5	TRBJ2-7	TRBD1	once
TGTGCCAGCAGCTCGACAGGGAATGGCTACACCTTC	CASSSTGNGYTF	TRBV7-2	TRBJ1-2	TRBD1	-
TGCGCCAGCAGCCAAGAACCCCGACAGGGGGCGAACACTGAAGCTTTCTTT	CASSQEPRQGANTEAFF	TRBV4-1	TRBJ1-1	TRBD1	few
TGTGCCAGCACCGCGTTGAACACTGAAGCTTTCTTT	CASTALNTEAFF	TRBV7-9	TRBJ1-1	-	-
TGTGCCAGTAGAACAGGTCTATATAGCACAGATACGCAGTATTTT	CASRTGLYSTDTQYF	TRBV19	TRBJ2-3	-	once
TGTGCCAGCAGCTTAGCGAGGGGACTCCAGGGGGAGACCCAGTACTTC	CASSLARGLQGETQYF	TRBV7-2	TRBJ2-5	-	once
TGCGCCAGCAGCCGCGCTTCGGGGACCGGGGAGCTGTTTTTT	CASSRASGTGELFF	TRBV4-3	TRBJ2-2	-	-
TGTGCCAGCAGTTACTCGGGGTATGGCTACACCTTC	CASSYSGYGYTF	TRBV6-2/TRBV6-3	TRBJ1-2	-	once
TGTGCCAGCAGCCAAGGGGTCCACTGGGAGACCCAGTACTTC	CASSQGVHWETQYF	TRBV3-1/TRBV3-2	TRBJ2-5	-	-
TGTGCCAGCAGCTTAGTCGCCAGAAACACAGATACGCAGTATTTT	CASSLVARNTDTQYF	TRBV7-6	TRBJ2-3	-	-
TGTGCCAGTAGTACGGGGACAGGGGATTACACCTTC	CASSTGTGDYTF	TRBV19	TRBJ1-2	TRBD1	once
TGTGCCAGCAGCTTGAGTCCAGGGGGCAGTACCGGGGAGCTGTTTTTT	CASSLSPGGSTGELFF	TRBV5-6	TRBJ2-2	TRBD1	-
TGTGCTAGCAGCTTAGCGTCGGGGGGCGGGGAGCTGTTTTTT	CASSLASGGGELFF	TRBV7-7	TRBJ2-2	TRBD2	-
TGCGCCAGCAGCCAAGATTTGACAGGGTTAGTTGAGCAGTTCTTC	CASSQDLTGLVEQFF	TRBV4-3	TRBJ2-1	TRBD1	-
TGTGCCAGCAGTCTCCCCTCGGGGGGTATCTACGAGCAGTACTTC	CASSLPSGGIYEQYF	TRBV28	TRBJ2-7	TRBD2	few
TGTGCCAGCAGTTACCTAACAGGGGGCTACGAGCAGTACTTC	CASSYLTGGYEQYF	TRBV6-2/TRBV6-3	TRBJ2-7	TRBD1	-
TGTGCCAGCAGTCGGGGCGGAACCTACGAGCAGTACTTC	CASSRGGTYEQYF	TRBV28	TRBJ2-7	-	-
TGTGCCAGCAGCCTCCGGAGGGGATGGCCGTACAATGAGCAGTTCTTC	CASSLRRGWPYNEQFF	TRBV11-2	TRBJ2-1	-	once
TGTGCCAGCAGTGAAAATCGGGGGACTAGCAATCAGCCCCAGCATTTT	CASSENRGTSNQPQHF	TRBV2	TRBJ1-5	-	-
TGTGCCTGGAGTGTAGGGGGCACAGATACGCAGTATTTT	CAWSVGGTDTQYF	TRBV30	TRBJ2-3	-	-
TGTGCCAGCAGGGTCGAGGGTACCGGGGAGCTGTTTTTT	CASRVEGTGELFF	TRBV5-4	TRBJ2-2	-	-
TGCGCCAGCAGCTTTTCTTTAGGGGGCTCCTACAATGAGCAGTTCTTC	CASSFSLGGSYNEQFF	TRBV5-1	TRBJ2-1	-	-
TGCGCCAGCAGCCCGGGACAGGGGAGGGAGACCCAGTACTTC	CASSPGQGRETQYF	TRBV5-1	TRBJ2-5	TRBD1	-
TGTGCCAGCCTCGTCGGAAACACCATATATTTT	CASLVGNTIYF	TRBV18	TRBJ1-3	-	-
TGTGCCAGCAGTGCGGTTCTAGGCGCAGATACGCAGTATTTT	CASSAVLGADTQYF	TRBV2	TRBJ2-3	-	-